The text below deals with one T cell receptor beta chain. The data belong to a study of blood T cell repertoires in COVID-19. Study information: Acute-phase and convalescent COVID-19 samples originated in the United States, Italy and Spain. PBMCs, B-cell-depleted T cells, or T cells provided the cDNA or gDNA that made up the material.

Original handling: The authors estimated nucleated cell counts from reference gene primer amplification. Assay used: immunoSEQ multiplex PCR; TCRdb lists only in-frame clones, some missing. The DNA gave D and trimming, while V, J and clone size come from that table. Of around 52,000 clones listed, 65% to 85% are singletons. CDR1 is SNHLY, CDR2 FYNNEI, per germline. Trimming removed 4 bases from V and 7 bases from J, with 8 bases in between. The CDR3 extends over 12 amino acids. The sample was peripheral blood. The chain joins TRBV2 to TRBJ2-1; a possible D gene is TRBD2 (5 bases). The source is a human donor in a cohort sampled during active COVID-19. Here the CDR3 DNA reads TGTGCCAGCAGTGCCCGGAGGAATGAGCAGTTCTTC. Amino acid sequence: CASSARRNEQFF. Based on the CDR3 plus reference TRBV2 and TRBJ2-1, the full variable domain is EPEVTQTPSHQVTQMGQEVILRCVPISNHLYFYWYRQILGQKVEFLVSFYNNEISEKSEIFDDQFSVERPDGSNFTLKIRSTKLEDSAMYFCASSARRNEQFFGPGTRLTVL.